The next 2 T cell receptor beta chains were all read from a single sample in a study of blood T cell repertoires in COVID-19. Sequencing used immunoSEQ multiplex PCR; TCRdb keeps in-frame clones, though not all of them. The profile shows 80,000 to 90,000 clones, around 88% of them singletons. Sequenced input: peripheral blood. The receptor set was obtained from a man between 60 and 75 years old with acute or convalescent COVID-19.

The J gene is TRBJ1-6, the V gene TRBV19, with D possibly TRBD1 on 5 matching bases. The CDR3 totals 16 residues. Trimming left V 5 bases short and J 3 bases short, with 14 bases between. The germline CDR1 and CDR2 sequences are LNHDA and SQIVND (reference sequence). The CDR3 DNA reads TGTGCCAGTAGTCACCAGACAGTCAACTATAATTCACCCCTCCACTTT. Its protein product is CASSHQTVNYNSPLHF.

The chain is built from TRBV13 and TRBJ2-7; the D is unclear. Germline V gives CDR1 PRHDT, CDR2 FYEKMQ (reference sequence). Trimming shortened V by 4 bases and J by 6 bases, and 7 bases separated the two germline ends. This CDR3 is 11 amino acids long. CDR3 DNA: TGTGCCAGCAGCTCCCCAGGCGAGCAGTACTTC. Amino acids: CASSSPGEQYF.